A selection of T cell receptor beta chains follows, all from one sample in a study of blood T cells in healthy people across ages. A single record per CDR3 protein comes from TCRdb applying MiXCR to the 5' RACE reads. The sample consists of some 760,000 distinct CDR3 sequences, 25% of them appearing once. The same data also went into a second study, on T cells of mothers and their children.

The specimen sequenced was blood. Receptors were obtained from a boy younger than 18 in good health. Each CDR3 is given with its conserved first and last residue. D genes are given only for firm matches. Expanded clones get a size class; other rows say once, few or many, or leave the size out.

TRBD1 14 TRBJ1-5 few TRBV5-1 CASSPQGYGQPQHF TGCGCCAGCTCCCCACAGGGGTACGGGCAGCCCCAGCATTTT
TRBD2 16 TRBJ2-5 few TRBV18 CASSPPELAGFETQYF TGTGCCAGCTCACCACCAGAACTAGCGGGTTTCGAGACCCAGTACTTC
- 13 TRBJ2-1 - TRBV29-1 CSVEETLVVGQFF TGCAGCGTTGAAGAAACCTTGGTCGTAGGGCAGTTCTTC
- 13 TRBJ1-6 - TRBV20-1 CSALEIWNSPLRF TGCAGTGCCCTAGAGATCTGGAATTCACCCCTCCGCTTT
TRBD2 15 TRBJ2-1 - TRBV15 CATSPGTSGKHEQFF TGTGCCACCAGTCCTGGGACTAGCGGTAAACATGAGCAGTTCTTC
- 12 TRBJ1-2 - TRBV24-1 CATSSGVDGYTF TGTGCCACGAGCTCCGGTGTGGATGGCTACACCTTC
TRBD1 15 TRBJ2-5 few TRBV10-3 CAAKPRQGDQETQYF TGTGCCGCTAAACCAAGACAGGGCGACCAAGAGACCCAGTACTTC
TRBD1 13 TRBJ1-2 - TRBV20-1 CSALTGGAGGYTF TGCAGTGCTCTAACAGGGGGCGCGGGAGGCTACACCTTC
- 13 TRBJ2-5 - TRBV20-1 CSAETTYQETQYF TGCAGTGCTGAGACTACTTACCAAGAGACCCAGTACTTC
- 16 TRBJ2-3 - TRBV19 CASSGTGTEFTDTQYF TGTGCCAGTAGTGGGACCGGGACCGAATTCACAGATACGCAGTATTTT
TRBD2 13 TRBJ2-5 - TRBV9 CASSGSGGETQYF TGTGCCAGCAGCGGCAGCGGGGGAGAGACCCAGTACTTC
- 14 TRBJ2-5 few TRBV12-3/TRBV12-4 CASRRTSEGETQYF TGTGCCAGCAGACGGACATCCGAGGGGGAGACCCAGTACTTC
- 13 TRBJ1-2 - TRBV6-6 CASSYGPHYGYTF TGTGCCAGCAGTTACGGTCCGCACTATGGCTACACCTTC
TRBD1 15 TRBJ1-2 - TRBV3-1 CASSLGQQLNYGYTF TGTGCCAGCAGCCTGGGACAGCAACTTAACTATGGCTACACCTTC
- 16 TRBJ2-2 - TRBV6-2/TRBV6-3 CASSYSGTVNTGELFF TGTGCCAGCAGTTACTCGGGGACGGTTAACACCGGGGAGCTGTTTTTT
- 13 TRBJ1-1 - TRBV28 CASFRDMDTEAFF TGTGCCAGCTTCAGAGACATGGACACTGAAGCTTTCTTT
- 12 TRBJ1-2 few TRBV12-3/TRBV12-4 CASSPMNYGYTF TGTGCCAGCAGTCCCATGAACTATGGCTACACCTTC
- 15 TRBJ2-7 few TRBV9 CASSEGGGVIYEQYF TGTGCCAGCAGTGAAGGAGGGGGCGTTATCTACGAGCAGTACTTC
TRBD2 15 TRBJ2-7 - TRBV20-1 CSAREERGLAYEQYF TGCAGTGCTAGAGAGGAAAGGGGACTAGCCTACGAGCAGTACTTC
TRBD2 13 TRBJ2-7 few TRBV28 CANGLAGGYEQYF TGTGCCAACGGACTAGCGGGAGGATACGAGCAGTACTTC
TRBD2 15 TRBJ2-3 few TRBV27 CASSPRTSWADTQYF TGTGCCAGCAGTCCACGGACTAGCTGGGCAGATACGCAGTATTTT
TRBD1 14 TRBJ1-2 many TRBV4-3 CASSQDRGSYGYTF TGCGCCAGCAGCCAGGACAGGGGAAGCTATGGCTACACCTTC
- 15 TRBJ1-2 - TRBV3-1 CASSQGGGGGYGYTF TGTGCCAGCAGCCAAGGAGGGGGGGGTGGCTATGGCTACACCTTC
- 13 TRBJ1-1 few TRBV28 CASSVAVNTEAFF TGTGCCAGCAGCGTGGCAGTGAACACTGAAGCTTTCTTT
TRBD1 15 TRBJ1-4 few TRBV6-6 CASRGQKDRDEKLFF TGTGCCAGCAGGGGCCAAAAGGACAGGGATGAAAAACTGTTTTTT
- 16 TRBJ2-2 - TRBV9 CASSLLVGGNTGELFF TGTGCCAGCAGCCTACTTGTAGGGGGGAACACCGGGGAGCTGTTTTTT
TRBD1 14 TRBJ1-4 - TRBV28 CASSPSQGEEKLFF TGTGCCAGCAGTCCAAGCCAGGGGGAAGAAAAACTGTTTTTT
- 16 TRBJ2-3 - TRBV28 CASSRPTRRATDTQYF TGTGCCAGCAGTCGACCCACGAGAAGGGCCACAGATACGCAGTATTTT
TRBD2 17 TRBJ2-5 few TRBV6-2/TRBV6-3 CASSPSFLLADQETQYF TGTGCCAGCAGTCCCTCCTTCCTCCTAGCGGATCAAGAGACCCAGTACTTC
TRBD1 12 TRBJ2-2 few TRBV5-6 CASSTGVGELFF TGTGCCAGCAGCACAGGGGTCGGGGAGCTGTTTTTT
- 15 TRBJ2-3 few TRBV6-2/TRBV6-3 CASSGRRGSTDTQYF TGTGCCAGCAGCGGGAGACGGGGGAGCACAGATACGCAGTATTTT
- 19 TRBJ2-5 - TRBV4-1 CASSPPDGTLKGARETQYF TGCGCCAGCAGCCCACCAGACGGGACTCTAAAGGGGGCTCGAGAGACCCAGTACTTC
TRBD2 18 TRBJ2-5 few TRBV3-1 CASSQGKRGLAGRETQYF TGTGCCAGCAGCCAAGGGAAACGGGGTCTAGCGGGAAGAGAGACCCAGTACTTC
- 15 TRBJ1-2 few TRBV4-3 CASSQDLGPTYGYTF TGCGCCAGCAGCCAAGATCTGGGACCCACCTATGGCTACACCTTC
TRBD2 15 TRBJ2-1 - TRBV5-1 CASSPSLGGDNEQFF TGCGCCAGCAGCCCGTCCCTTGGGGGGGACAATGAGCAGTTCTTC
- 10 TRBJ1-1 few TRBV29-1 CSVQQGEAFF TGCAGCGTACAACAGGGTGAAGCTTTCTTT
- 15 TRBJ1-4 - TRBV7-9 CASSLNRETNEKLFF TGTGCCAGCAGCTTAAACCGGGAAACTAATGAAAAACTGTTTTTT
- 14 TRBJ2-3 - TRBV5-1 CASSFKGYTDTQYF TGCGCCAGCAGCTTTAAGGGGTACACAGATACGCAGTATTTT
- 13 TRBJ2-5 - TRBV6-2/TRBV6-3 CASKGHPQETQYF TGTGCCAGCAAGGGACACCCCCAAGAGACCCAGTACTTC
TRBD1 14 TRBJ1-3 - TRBV25-1 CASSETGTGAAIYF TGTGCCAGCAGTGAGACCGGGACAGGGGCCGCCATATATTTT
TRBD2 13 TRBJ2-5 - TRBV27 CASGAREEETQYF TGTGCCAGCGGCGCGCGGGAGGAGGAGACCCAGTACTTC
TRBD1 17 TRBJ2-3 - TRBV5-6 CASSVWTGGGGADTQYF TGTGCCAGCAGCGTATGGACAGGGGGCGGGGGGGCAGATACGCAGTATTTT
- 15 TRBJ1-3 few TRBV20-1 CSATRPARTGNTIYF TGCAGTGCTACCCGACCCGCCCGAACTGGAAACACCATATATTTT
- 12 TRBJ1-6 - TRBV6-5 CASGLLNSPLHF TGTGCCAGTGGCCTACTGAATTCACCCCTCCACTTT
- 15 TRBJ2-3 - TRBV21-1 CASINMGQSADTQYF TGTGCCAGCATCAATATGGGGCAGTCCGCAGATACGCAGTATTTT
- 15 TRBJ2-1 few TRBV5-1 CASSPLLGGRDEQFF TGCGCCAGCAGCCCCTTGCTCGGGGGCAGGGATGAGCAGTTCTTC